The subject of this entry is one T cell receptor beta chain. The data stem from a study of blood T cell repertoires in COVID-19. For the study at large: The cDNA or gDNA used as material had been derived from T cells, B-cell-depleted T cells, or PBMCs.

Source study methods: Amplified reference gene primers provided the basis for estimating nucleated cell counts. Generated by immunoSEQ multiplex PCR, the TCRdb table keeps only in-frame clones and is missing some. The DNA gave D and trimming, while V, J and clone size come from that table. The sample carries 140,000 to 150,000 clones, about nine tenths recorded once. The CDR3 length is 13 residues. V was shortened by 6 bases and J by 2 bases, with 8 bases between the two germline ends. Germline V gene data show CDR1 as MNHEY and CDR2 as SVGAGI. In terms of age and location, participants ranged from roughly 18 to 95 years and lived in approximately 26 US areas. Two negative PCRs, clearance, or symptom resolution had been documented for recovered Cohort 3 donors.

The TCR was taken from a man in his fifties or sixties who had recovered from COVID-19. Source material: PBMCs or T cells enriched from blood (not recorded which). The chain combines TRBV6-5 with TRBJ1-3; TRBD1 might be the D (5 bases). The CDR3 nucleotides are TGTGCCAGCAGATCGGGGGCTGGAAACACCATATATTTT. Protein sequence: CASRSGAGNTIYF.